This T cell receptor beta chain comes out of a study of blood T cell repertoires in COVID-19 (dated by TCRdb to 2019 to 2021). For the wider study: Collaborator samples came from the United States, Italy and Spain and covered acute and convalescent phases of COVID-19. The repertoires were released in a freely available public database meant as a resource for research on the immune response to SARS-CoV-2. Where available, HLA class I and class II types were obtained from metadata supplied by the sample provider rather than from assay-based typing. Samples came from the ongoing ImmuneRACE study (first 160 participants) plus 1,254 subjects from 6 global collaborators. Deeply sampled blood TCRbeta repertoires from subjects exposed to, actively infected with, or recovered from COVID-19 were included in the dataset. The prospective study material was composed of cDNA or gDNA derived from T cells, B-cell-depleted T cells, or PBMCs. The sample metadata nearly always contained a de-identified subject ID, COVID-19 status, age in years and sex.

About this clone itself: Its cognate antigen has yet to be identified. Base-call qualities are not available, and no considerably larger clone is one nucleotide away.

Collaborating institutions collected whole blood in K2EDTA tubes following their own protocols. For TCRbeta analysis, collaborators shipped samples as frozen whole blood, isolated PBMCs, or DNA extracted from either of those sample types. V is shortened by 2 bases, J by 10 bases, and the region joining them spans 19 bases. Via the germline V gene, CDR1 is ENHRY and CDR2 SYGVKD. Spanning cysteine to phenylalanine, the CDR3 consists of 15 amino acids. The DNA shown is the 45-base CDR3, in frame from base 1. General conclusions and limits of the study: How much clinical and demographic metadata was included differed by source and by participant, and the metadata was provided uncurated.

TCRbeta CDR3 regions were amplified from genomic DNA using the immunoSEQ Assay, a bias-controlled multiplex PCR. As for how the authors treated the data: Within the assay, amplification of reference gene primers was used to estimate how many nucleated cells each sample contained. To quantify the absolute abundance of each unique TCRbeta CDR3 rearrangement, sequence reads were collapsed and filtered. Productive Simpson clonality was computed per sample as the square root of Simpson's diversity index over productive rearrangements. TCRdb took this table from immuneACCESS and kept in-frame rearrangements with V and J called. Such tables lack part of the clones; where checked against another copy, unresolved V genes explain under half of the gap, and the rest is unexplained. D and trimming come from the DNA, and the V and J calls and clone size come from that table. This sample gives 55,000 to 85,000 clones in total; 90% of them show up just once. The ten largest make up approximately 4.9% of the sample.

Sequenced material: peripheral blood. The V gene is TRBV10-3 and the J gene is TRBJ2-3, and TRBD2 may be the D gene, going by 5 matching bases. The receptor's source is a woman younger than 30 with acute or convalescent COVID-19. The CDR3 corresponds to CAISEPGGPIPAQYF. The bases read TGTGCCATCAGTGAGCCAGGAGGCCCGATCCCTGCGCAGTATTTT.